This T cell receptor (beta chain) derives from a study of blood T cell repertoires in COVID-19. Looking at the study overall: Collection of acute and convalescent COVID-19 samples took place in the United States, Italy and Spain.

The CDR3 sequence is 13 residues long. The germline V gene encodes CDR1 KGHSH and CDR2 LQKENI. The ends were cut back, 1 base at V and 9 bases at J, with 12 bases in the middle. Researchers sorted participants into cohorts using their self-reported clinical history. Cohort 3 donors were reported recovered after two negative PCRs, clearance, or symptom resolution. Using immunoSEQ multiplex PCR, the repertoire was profiled, and TCRdb retains in-frame clones only, with some absent. The sample holds approximately 350,000 clones; over 75% are singletons and the top ten take around 1%. Sequenced: PBMCs or T cells enriched from blood (not recorded which). The chain combines TRBV18 with TRBJ1-1; D gene unclear. The sequence derives from a man between 18 and 29 years old who had recovered from COVID-19. The CDR3 spells CASSPLSLEQAFF. In DNA, the CDR3 is TGTGCCAGCTCACCACTCTCATTAGAACAAGCTTTCTTT.